The TCR beta chain described here comes from a study of T cells after yellow fever vaccination. Overall study context: Fractions low in cell number were prepared with SMART-Seq v4 Ultra Low Input.

There are a few counts of this clonotype. A process of 5'RACE template switching, which added a universal primer site and UMIs, was used to make TCR cDNA. TCRdb reprocessed the 5' RACE reads with MiXCR, giving one entry per CDR3 protein. The sample consists of about 68,000 distinct CDR3 sequences, about 6% of them appearing once. The CDR3 contains 16 residues. CDR1 and CDR2 (germline): DFQATT, SNEGSKA (reference sequence). After removal of 0 bases from V and 7 bases from J, the junction contained 6 bases not matched to a gene. This receptor was obtained from a man aged 18 to 30 who received the YFV17D yellow fever vaccine. The sequencing used CD8+ T cells sorted from PBMCs, collected roughly 45 days after the first yellow fever vaccination. V is TRBV20-1 and J is TRBJ2-2, with 12 bases lining up with TRBD2. As DNA, the CDR3 is TGCAGTGCTAGAGACCTAGCGGGGGGGCATGACGGGGAGCTGTTTTTT. Its protein product is CSARDLAGGHDGELFF.